The entry below describes one T cell receptor beta chain. It has no known antigen specificity. No quality values exist for individual bases; no much larger clone is one base distant. Spanning cysteine to phenylalanine, the CDR3 consists of 13 amino acids. Only the CDR3 part of the read is kept: 39 bases, read in frame from the first base. Via the germline V gene (reference sequence), CDR1 is DFQATT and CDR2 SNEGSKA. The TCR beta CDR3 regions were amplified from the RNA transcripts. The TCR CDR3 was subjected to a first round of RT-PCR using the HTBI primer set and the Qiagen OneStep RT-PCR kit. Libraries were constructed in a second round of multiplex PCR, after which size selection and purification were performed. Paired-end sequencing of the libraries was performed with 100 bp reads on an Illumina HiSeq2000. In the paper's pipeline: Raw data were processed with SOAPnuke, discarding reads with adapters, uncalled bases, mean Phred below 15, or no exact constant-primer or identifier match. High-quality paired reads were merged with COPE v1.2.5, and unique nucleotide sequences were defined as clonotypes. MiTCR v1.1 was used to align clonotypes to the IMGT TRBV, TRBD and TRBJ reference segments. The analysis included only V-J combinations with a frequency above 0.0001, which together covered 99% to 99.2% of the repertoires. The TCS score was defined as F50 (clonal expansion) divided by E x V (chaos), with BLOSUM62-based TCRdist calculated between CDR3 peptides within each V-J. Welch's t-statistics and random forest reduced 500 to 550 V-J features to about 12, which were used in a naive Bayes classifier (R e1071). The similarity between thyroid and blood repertoires was quantified using the Morisita-Horn index. Using fastp trimming at Q25 and MiXCR clonotype assembly, TCRdb reanalyzed the public sequencing data and kept in-frame beta chains. Identical CDR3 protein sequences are pooled into one entry, listed with their most common genes and DNA. For this entry, the V and J calls and clone size follow TCRdb and not the study's own pipeline. The sample data list roughly 500,000 distinct CDR3 sequences, and approximately 49% of these were observed just once. In total, the top ten clones hold about two fifths of the sample.

The sample originates from a study of T cells in Graves' hyperthyroidism and ophthalmopathy (dated by TCRdb to between 2018 and 2020). For the wider study: A discovery cohort of about 100 patients, approximately 45 with Graves' ophthalmopathy and about 58 with stable Graves' hyperthyroidism, was used to find distinguishing TCR V-J signatures. In addition, the study compared T-cell repertoires in thyroid tissue and in blood from roughly six Graves' hyperthyroidism patients. Prospective prediction of ophthalmopathy was tested in an independent validation cohort consisting of roughly 19 hyperthyroidism patients and 15 or so patients who later progressed to ophthalmopathy. TCR Vbeta CDR3 sequencing of around 130 peripheral blood samples (under 45 ophthalmopathy, about 75 hyperthyroidism and about 17 progressor patients) is reported in the paper. The roughly 100 discovery patients were randomly split 7:3 into training and test sets. After blood sampling, hyperthyroidism patients were treated with methimazole at a starting dose of 30 mg daily, and ophthalmopathy patients were treated with high-dose intravenous methylprednisolone. The study at large found these results: Sample size was not statistically predetermined, and blinding of investigators to group allocation was not performed. During validation, the model predicted progression to ophthalmopathy a median of roughly six months ahead of onset, with approximately 70% sensitivity and about 72% specificity. Ophthalmopathy was separated from stable hyperthyroidism by a 13 V-J signature model, with over 85% sensitivity and 81% to 82% specificity obtained in cross-validation and 80%/75% obtained in testing. Most expanded thyroid clonotypes (frequency above 0.001) were also detected in blood, a finding suggesting that blood repertoires may reflect thyroid immune responses.

Exclusion was applied to patients with uncontrolled infections, other autoimmune diseases, pregnancy or lactation. Diagnoses were established on the basis of clinical symptoms, serum thyroxine and TRAb, thyroid ultrasound, and orbital computed tomography. Total RNA was extracted using Trizol reagent, and RNA quality was assessed on an Agilent 2100 Bioanalyzer. The source is an adult woman with Graves' disease, either hyperthyroidism or ophthalmopathy (not recorded which). The specimen sequenced was peripheral blood or thyroid tissue (not recorded which). The sequence links TRBV20-1 to TRBJ1-5, with TRBD1 identical over 10 junction bases. The nucleotide sequence reads TGCAGCACTGGGACAGGGGTTTATCAGCCCCAGCATTTT. Its amino acids are CSTGTGVYQPQHF.